A selection of T cell receptor beta chains follows, all from one sample in a study of Ad26.COV2.S vaccination and SARS-CoV-2 variants. Measured with immunoSEQ multiplex PCR; TCRdb has only the in-frame clones, and not every one. The table lists fewer than 800,000 clones, 89% of them singletons. This material consisted of peripheral blood, taken in a trial of Ad26.COV2.S vaccine versus placebo. These receptors all stem from a person aged 18-60 years who received the Ad26.COV2.S COVID-19 vaccine or a placebo. Each CDR3 is given with its conserved first and last residue. Fields, in order: V gene, D gene, J gene, clone size, CDR3 protein, CDR3 DNA. D genes are given only for firm matches. Not every row has a clone size; where given, it reads once, few, many or a size class.

TRBV7-2,TRBD1,TRBJ1-4,-,CASSLGQGGEKLFF,TGTGCCAGCAGCCTAGGACAGGGAGGGGAAAAACTGTTTTTT
TRBV6-1,-,TRBJ2-7,-,CASSDGPSYEQYF,TGTGCCAGCAGTGACGGACCCTCCTACGAGCAGTACTTC
TRBV9,TRBD1,TRBJ1-1,-,CASSAPPSKGQGLEAFF,TGTGCCAGCAGCGCTCCACCATCTAAGGGACAGGGGCTGGAGGCTTTCTTT
TRBV3-1/TRBV3-2,-,TRBJ1-4,-,CASSPGGGQVDEKLFF,TGTGCCAGCAGCCCCGGTGGTGGCCAGGTGGATGAAAAACTGTTTTTT
TRBV11-2,-,TRBJ2-5,-,CASSLGDEFQETQYF,TGTGCCAGCAGCTTAGGCGATGAATTTCAAGAGACCCAGTACTTC
TRBV7-8,TRBD1,TRBJ1-5,-,CASSLAGTGTSNQPQHF,TGTGCCAGCAGCTTAGCGGGGACAGGGACTAGCAATCAGCCCCAGCATTTT
TRBV29-1,-,TRBJ2-1,once,CSVDASRRGTNEQFF,TGCAGCGTTGATGCCTCGCGACGAGGAACCAATGAGCAGTTCTTC
TRBV6-5,TRBD1,TRBJ1-6,-,CASTPGQGYSPLHF,TGTGCCAGCACCCCGGGACAGGGGTATTCACCCCTCCACTTT
TRBV7-9,-,TRBJ1-5,-,CASSSSGYSNQPQHF,TGTGCCAGCAGCTCATCGGGGTATAGCAATCAGCCCCAGCATTTT
TRBV10-3,TRBD1,TRBJ2-7,-,CAISETGVGYEQYF,TGTGCCATCAGTGAAACAGGGGTCGGCTACGAGCAGTACTTC
TRBV19,-,TRBJ1-5,once,CASLGDNQPQHF,TGTGCCAGCTTAGGGGACAATCAGCCCCAGCATTTT
TRBV14,TRBD1,TRBJ1-1,many,CASSPQGARNTEAFF,TGTGCCAGCAGCCCACAGGGGGCGAGGAACACTGAAGCTTTCTTT
TRBV10-3,-,TRBJ1-3,-,CAIKKGGSGNTIYF,TGTGCCATCAAAAAAGGGGGCTCTGGAAACACCATATATTTT
TRBV6-6,-,TRBJ2-2,-,CASTRWANANTGELFF,TGTGCCAGCACTCGATGGGCTAACGCGAACACCGGGGAGCTGTTTTTT
TRBV11-2,-,TRBJ1-1,-,CASSLVGNSAFF,TGTGCCAGCAGCTTAGTAGGTAACTCAGCTTTCTTT
TRBV4-3,-,TRBJ2-7,-,CASSQERTATYEQYF,TGCGCCAGCAGCCAGGAAAGGACAGCTACCTACGAGCAGTACTTC
TRBV27,TRBD2,TRBJ2-7,few,CASRDSGGPMQYF,TGTGCCAGCAGGGATAGCGGGGGGCCGATGCAGTACTTC
TRBV12-5,-,TRBJ2-4,once,CASGLVGIKTAYF,TGTGCTAGTGGTTTGGTAGGCATCAAAACGGCGTACTTC
TRBV2,-,TRBJ1-2,-,CASTGRVAGYTF,TGTGCCAGCACCGGCAGGGTCGCAGGCTACACCTTC
TRBV3-1/TRBV3-2,-,TRBJ1-3,-,CASSPGPGAGNTIYF,TGTGCCAGCAGCCCCGGACCCGGGGCTGGAAACACCATATATTTT
TRBV27,-,TRBJ2-5,once,CASRSLSVAGVTETQYF,TGTGCCAGCAGGTCTCTCTCAGTGGCGGGCGTGACGGAGACCCAGTACTTC
TRBV6-5,-,TRBJ2-2,-,CASSSAGGGTGELFF,TGTGCCAGCAGCTCCGCCGGGGGAGGTACCGGGGAGCTGTTTTTT
TRBV15,-,TRBJ1-2,-,CATAGERYGYTF,TGTGCCACCGCAGGGGAGCGGTATGGCTACACCTTC
TRBV14,-,TRBJ1-3,few,CASSPQGNTIYF,TGTGCCAGCAGCCCGCAGGGAAACACCATATATTTT
TRBV19,-,TRBJ2-7,-,CASSKLGGTSSYEQYF,TGTGCCAGTAGTAAACTGGGCGGGACAAGCTCCTACGAGCAGTACTTC
TRBV14,-,TRBJ1-2,-,CASSQDGAGPGGYTF,TGTGCCAGCAGCCAAGATGGAGCGGGACCGGGCGGCTACACCTTC
TRBV25-1,-,TRBJ2-7,-,CASSAVGAPYEQYF,TGTGCCAGCAGTGCGGTGGGGGCCCCCTACGAGCAGTACTTC
TRBV5-1,-,TRBJ1-2,-,CASSSSLPGNGYTF,TGCGCCAGCAGCTCCTCCCTCCCAGGGAATGGCTACACCTTC
TRBV7-8,-,TRBJ2-1,-,CASGRTAYNEQFF,TGTGCCAGCGGCAGGACAGCATACAATGAGCAGTTCTTC
TRBV9,-,TRBJ2-7,-,CASSVDPAGPYEQYF,TGTGCCAGCAGCGTAGATCCTGCCGGGCCGTACGAGCAGTACTTC
TRBV3-1/TRBV3-2,-,TRBJ2-7,once,CASSQEGAGTRQYF,TGTGCCAGCAGCCAAGAAGGGGCAGGGACTCGGCAGTACTTC
TRBV7-9,-,TRBJ1-1,-,CASSEPALNTEAFF,TGTGCCAGCAGCGAGCCTGCCCTGAACACTGAAGCTTTCTTT
TRBV4-1,-,TRBJ2-5,-,CASSQAETQYF,TGCGCCAGCAGCCAAGCGGAGACCCAGTACTTC
TRBV19,TRBD1,TRBJ1-2,-,CASETGGYGYTF,TGTGCCTCTGAGACAGGGGGCTATGGCTACACCTTC
TRBV11-2,-,TRBJ1-1,-,CASSLTQQVEAFF,TGTGCCAGCAGCTTAACCCAACAGGTTGAAGCTTTCTTT
TRBV30,TRBD2,TRBJ2-1,-,CAWSVTSGDNEQFF,TGTGCCTGGAGTGTAACGAGCGGGGACAATGAGCAGTTCTTC
TRBV30,TRBD1,TRBJ1-4,-,CAWRGVGQGNEKLFF,TGTGCCTGGAGGGGAGTAGGACAGGGTAATGAAAAACTGTTTTTT
TRBV9,TRBD2,TRBJ2-3,few,CASSVDFRGEDTQYF,TGTGCCAGCAGCGTAGACTTCCGGGGGGAGGATACGCAGTATTTT
TRBV29-1,-,TRBJ1-1,-,CSVVAVGGGAFF,TGCAGCGTTGTCGCCGTCGGGGGAGGTGCTTTCTTT
TRBV7-2,-,TRBJ2-2,-,CASSLGPGNTGELFF,TGTGCCAGCAGCTTAGGACCCGGCAACACCGGGGAGCTGTTTTTT
TRBV19,-,TRBJ1-3,-,CASSILPAGRVGNTIYF,TGTGCCAGTAGTATACTCCCGGCAGGGAGGGTCGGAAACACCATATATTTT
TRBV29-1,TRBD2,TRBJ2-3,-,CSVAGGPRLSTDTQYF,TGCAGCGTCGCGGGGGGACCCCGCCTTAGCACAGATACGCAGTATTTT
TRBV5-1,-,TRBJ2-3,once,CASSLFPGTDTQYF,TGCGCCAGCAGCTTGTTTCCGGGTACGGATACGCAGTATTTT
TRBV6-6,-,TRBJ2-5,-,CASSTERGGGETQYF,TGTGCCAGCAGTACCGAGCGGGGAGGGGGAGAGACCCAGTACTTC
TRBV30,TRBD1,TRBJ1-2,-,CAWRAGTGDFGYTF,TGTGCCTGGAGGGCCGGGACAGGGGATTTCGGCTACACCTTC
TRBV7-2,-,TRBJ1-6,-,CASSNSNSPLHF,TGTGCCAGCAGCAACAGTAATTCACCCCTCCACTTT